The subject of this entry is one T cell receptor (beta chain). This sample is drawn from a study of CD8 T cells in Susac syndrome. Random hexamers were used to reverse transcribe roughly 0.45 to 1 ug of RNA. Amplification of TCR beta CDR3 by immunoSEQ multiplex PCR spanned 54 Vbeta and 13 Jbeta. Via MiXCR, TCRdb re-called the immunoSEQ multiplex PCR reads, giving one row per CDR3 protein. The sample contains 170,000 or so distinct CDR3 sequences, 95% to 97% of which appear only once. The sample taken for sequencing was CD4+ T cells from PBMCs. The source of this sequence is a human donor with Susac syndrome.

CDR3 bases: TGTGCCAGCAGCCAGACGACAGGGGGGGGACAGCCCCAGCATTTT. This encodes CASSQTTGGGQPQHF. The V gene is TRBV3-1, the J gene TRBJ1-5; 9 bases map to TRBD1. CDR1 LGHDT and CDR2 YNNKEL come from the germline V gene (reference sequence). V gave up 3 bases and J gave up 7 bases; unmatched junction bases: 7. The CDR3 contains 15 residues.